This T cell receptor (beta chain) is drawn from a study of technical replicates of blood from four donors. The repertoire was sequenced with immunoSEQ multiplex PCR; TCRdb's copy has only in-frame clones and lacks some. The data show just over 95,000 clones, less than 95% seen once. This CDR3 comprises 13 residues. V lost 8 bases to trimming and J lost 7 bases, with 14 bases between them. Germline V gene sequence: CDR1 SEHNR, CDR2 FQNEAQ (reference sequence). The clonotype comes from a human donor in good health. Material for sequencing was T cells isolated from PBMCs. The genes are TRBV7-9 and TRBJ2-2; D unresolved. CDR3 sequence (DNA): TGTGCCAGCGAGGCTTCTGGAATCGGGGAGCTGTTTTTT. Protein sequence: CASEASGIGELFF.